These T cell receptor beta chains were read from a single sample in a study of shared clonotypes between healthy human individuals. Using immunoSEQ multiplex PCR, the repertoire was profiled, and TCRdb retains in-frame clones only, with some absent. The table shows some 790,000 clones, with around 70% occurring only once. Sequencing was done on a sample of memory CD4+ T cells sorted from blood. The receptor set was obtained from a woman between 25 and 40 years old in good health. CDR3s include the opening cysteine and the closing phenylalanine or tryptophan. D genes are given only for firm matches. Clone size, where shown, is once, few, many, or a class for clones that have expanded.

TRBJ1-1,TRBV10-3,-,13,-,TGTGCCATCAGTGAGTCGACGGCGGTGGGCGCTTTCTTT,CAISESTAVGAFF
TRBJ2-7,TRBV18,-,14,TRBD1,TGTGCCAGCTCCCGGGACAGGGGTGTACACGAGCAGTACTTC,CASSRDRGVHEQYF
TRBJ2-7,TRBV29-1,once,12,-,TGCAGCGTTGAATCAGAGAACTACGAGCAGTACTTC,CSVESENYEQYF
TRBJ2-5,TRBV29-1,once,13,TRBD1,TGCAGCGGGTTACAGGGGGCGGGAGAGACCCAGTACTTC,CSGLQGAGETQYF
TRBJ2-2,TRBV2,-,13,-,TGTGCCAGCAAGGACCGACGCCCCGGGGAGCTGTTTTTT,CASKDRRPGELFF
TRBJ2-3,TRBV7-8,-,18,TRBD2,TGTGCCAGCAGCTTGGGGGGGACTAGCGGGAGGTTCACAGATACGCAGTATTTT,CASSLGGTSGRFTDTQYF
TRBJ2-7,TRBV28,-,13,-,TGTGCCAGCAGTTTACAACACACCTACGAGCAGTACTTC,CASSLQHTYEQYF
TRBJ2-7,TRBV28,-,14,-,TGTGCCAGCAGCCCAGGGGCTGGCACCTACGAGCAGTACTTC,CASSPGAGTYEQYF
TRBJ2-5,TRBV7-2,-,15,TRBD1,TGTGCCAGCAGCTCTAAGACAGGGGTCGTCGAGACCCAGTACTTC,CASSSKTGVVETQYF
TRBJ1-1,TRBV4-1,-,14,-,TGCGCCAGCAGCCCAAATTATATGAACACTGAAGCTTTCTTT,CASSPNYMNTEAFF
TRBJ1-2,TRBV19,-,17,-,TGTGCCAGTCAAAAATCCGGGATCACCGGGACTTACTATGGCTACACCTTC,CASQKSGITGTYYGYTF
TRBJ1-1,TRBV29-1,-,13,-,TGCAGCGTCGAGCAGGCGACGAACACTGAAGCTTTCTTT,CSVEQATNTEAFF
TRBJ2-3,TRBV28,-,15,TRBD1,TGTGCCAGCAGTACCCCCGGGACAGGTTCGCATACGCAGTATTTT,CASSTPGTGSHTQYF
TRBJ2-1,TRBV5-1,-,15,-,TGCGCCAGCAGCTTGGCGAGACAGGCCTACAATGAGCAGTTCTTC,CASSLARQAYNEQFF
TRBJ1-1,TRBV18,few,14,-,TGTGCCAGCTCACCTAATAGCAGGAACACTGAAGCTTTCTTT,CASSPNSRNTEAFF
TRBJ1-2,TRBV7-6,-,13,-,TGTGCCAGCAGCTTAGAGGGACTTGTCGGCTACACCTTC,CASSLEGLVGYTF
TRBJ2-5,TRBV5-1,-,15,TRBD1,TGCGCCAGCAGCGCGACAGGGGGCCTCCAAGAGACCCAGTACTTC,CASSATGGLQETQYF
TRBJ1-1,TRBV28,-,15,-,TGTGCCAGCAGTTTTGTTAGGGTTGGGAACACTGAAGCTTTCTTT,CASSFVRVGNTEAFF
TRBJ1-1,TRBV27,-,13,-,TGTGCCAGCAGTTTAAGGGTAGGCTCTGAAGCTTTCTTT,CASSLRVGSEAFF
TRBJ2-1,TRBV10-3,-,13,-,TGTGCCATCATGCAGCAGGCATCCTCCGAGCAGTTCTTC,CAIMQQASSEQFF
TRBJ2-1,TRBV6-6,few,13,-,TGTGCCAGCACAAACTGGGGAAACAATGAGCAGTTCTTC,CASTNWGNNEQFF
TRBJ2-2,TRBV5-1,-,15,TRBD1,TGCGCCAGCAGGAGCACCCCAGGGGGTACCGGGGAGCTGTTTTTT,CASRSTPGGTGELFF
TRBJ1-3,TRBV7-6,-,12,-,TGTGCCAGCAGCCCACGAGGGGACACCATATATTTT,CASSPRGDTIYF
TRBJ1-5,TRBV7-2,few,13,-,TGTGCCACCAGCAAAATGTGGGGGCAGCCCCAGCATTTT,CATSKMWGQPQHF
TRBJ2-7,TRBV7-2,few,14,-,TGTGCCAGCAGCTTGGACCCATCCTTCTACGAGCAGTACTTC,CASSLDPSFYEQYF
TRBJ1-4,TRBV15,-,17,-,TGTGCCACCAGCAGAGATTGGGGGACTGCAACTAATGAAAAACTGTTTTTT,CATSRDWGTATNEKLFF
TRBJ2-1,TRBV28,once,15,-,TGTGCCAGCAGTACCCCGGGGGTTCCCTACAATGAGCAGTTCTTC,CASSTPGVPYNEQFF
TRBJ2-1,TRBV27,-,15,-,TGTGCCAGCACCCCCTTGACTAGTTCTGGCGATGAGCAGTTCTTC,CASTPLTSSGDEQFF
TRBJ1-5,TRBV10-3,-,16,-,TGTGCCATCAGTGAAGACGCCCGACGGTTCAATCAGCCCCAGCATTTT,CAISEDARRFNQPQHF
TRBJ2-7,TRBV11-2,-,15,TRBD1,TGTGCCAGCAGCTCGACCGGGACAGGGATTCTCGAGCAGTACTTC,CASSSTGTGILEQYF
TRBJ1-2,TRBV7-9,-,14,-,TGTGCCAGCAGCTTGCTGGACGCTCCCTATGGCTACACCTTC,CASSLLDAPYGYTF
TRBJ2-7,TRBV5-1,-,13,-,TGCGCCAGCAGCTTGGTCGTCAGCTACGAGCAGTACTTC,CASSLVVSYEQYF
TRBJ2-3,TRBV5-1,-,11,-,TGCGCCAGCAGCTGGTTAGATACGCAGTATTTT,CASSWLDTQYF
TRBJ2-3,TRBV30,-,16,TRBD1,TGTGCCTGGAGGCGTGACAGGGGGCTGAGCACAGATACGCAGTATTTT,CAWRRDRGLSTDTQYF
TRBJ1-2,TRBV7-2,-,14,TRBD1,TGTGCCAGCAGCTTGGGGACAGCCGTTTATGGCTACACCTTC,CASSLGTAVYGYTF
TRBJ2-1,TRBV5-1,-,13,TRBD2,TGCGCCAGCGGGACTAGCGGGAGGAATGAGCAGTTCTTC,CASGTSGRNEQFF
TRBJ2-3,TRBV7-9,-,16,TRBD2,TGTGCCAGCAGCTTACGAACTAGCGGGAGTGTCCATACGCAGTATTTT,CASSLRTSGSVHTQYF
TRBJ2-3,TRBV5-1,once,15,TRBD1,TGCGCCAGCAGCCCGGGACAGGGGGGAACAGATACGCAGTATTTT,CASSPGQGGTDTQYF
TRBJ2-2,TRBV18,-,14,TRBD2,TGTGCCAGCTCAGCCCTAGCGGGCGCCGGGGAGCTGTTTTTT,CASSALAGAGELFF